This TCR beta chain was captured by sequencing in a study of T cell changes during pregnancy in multiple sclerosis (dated by TCRdb to the late 2010s). Looking at the study overall: In women with multiple sclerosis, the researchers looked at how the T cell repertoire shifted as pregnancy progressed.

As concerns this clone: Its cognate antigen has yet to be identified. No quality values exist for individual bases; no much larger clone is one base distant.

The CDR3, cysteine through phenylalanine, is 14 amino acids long. The read is trimmed to its CDR3 DNA, 42 bases read in frame from base 1. The library relied on the immunoSEQ multiplex PCR assay. Entries here come from immuneACCESS through TCRdb and include only in-frame sequences with V and J called. Some clones fail to appear in such tables; in the studies checked, an unresolved V gene covers under half of the shortfall, and the cause of the remainder is unknown. The sample data list over 30,000 clones, and about nine tenths of these were observed just once. About 1.2% of the sample is in the top ten clones.

This clonotype was obtained from a female donor with multiple sclerosis, enrolled in a pregnancy study. The chain joins TRBV21-1 to TRBJ2-2; the D segment call TRBD1 is taken from the table without a DNA check. TRBV21-1 represents a pseudogene. The input for sequencing was CD4+ T cells from peripheral blood mononuclear cells, taken before pregnancy. The DNA is as follows: TGTGCCAGCAGCAAAGCGCCAGGGGACGGGGAGCTGTTTTTT. Translation gives CASSKAPGDGELFF.